This T cell receptor beta chain derives from a study of T cells in Graves' hyperthyroidism and ophthalmopathy. Study-wide points: The blood repertoire included most of the expanded thyroid clonotypes above 0.001.

The trim removed 3 bases at V and 6 bases at J, leaving 4 bases unmatched. Germline V gene data show CDR1 as SGHRS and CDR2 as YFSETQ. The CDR3 length is 15 residues. Authors of the study amplified TCR beta CDR3 regions from RNA transcripts. First-round RT-PCR with HTBI primers amplified the TCR CDR3 region. MiXCR was run by TCRdb on the multiplex PCR reads, yielding one entry per CDR3 protein. Of about 570,000 distinct CDR3 sequences listed, roughly 46% are singletons. For this clonotype: Its cognate antigen is unknown.

The chain uses TRBV5-1 and TRBJ2-7, with 15 positions matching TRBD2. The source is an adult woman with Graves' disease, either hyperthyroidism or ophthalmopathy (not recorded which). Sequenced: peripheral blood or thyroid tissue (not recorded which). CDR3 loop: CASSSGLAGGPEQYF. In DNA, the CDR3 is TGCGCCAGCAGCTCGGGACTAGCGGGAGGTCCCGAGCAGTACTTC.